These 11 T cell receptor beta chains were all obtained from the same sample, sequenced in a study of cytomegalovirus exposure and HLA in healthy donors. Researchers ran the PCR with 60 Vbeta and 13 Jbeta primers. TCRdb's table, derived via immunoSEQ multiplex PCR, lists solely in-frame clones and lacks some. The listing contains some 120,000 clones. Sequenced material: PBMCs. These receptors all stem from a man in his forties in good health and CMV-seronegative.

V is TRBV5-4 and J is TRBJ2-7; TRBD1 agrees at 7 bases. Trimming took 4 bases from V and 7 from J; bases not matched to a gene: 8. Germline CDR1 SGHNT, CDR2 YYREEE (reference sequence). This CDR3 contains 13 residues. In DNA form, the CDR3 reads TGTGCCAGCAGCCCAGAGACAGGGCTTGAGCAGTACTTC. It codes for CASSPETGLEQYF.

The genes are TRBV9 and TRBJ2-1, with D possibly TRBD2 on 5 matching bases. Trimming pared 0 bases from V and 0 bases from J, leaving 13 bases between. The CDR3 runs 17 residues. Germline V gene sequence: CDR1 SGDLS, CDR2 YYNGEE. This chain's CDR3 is CASSVGLADFSYNEQFF. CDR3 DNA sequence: TGTGCCAGCAGCGTAGGGCTAGCTGACTTCTCCTACAATGAGCAGTTCTTC.

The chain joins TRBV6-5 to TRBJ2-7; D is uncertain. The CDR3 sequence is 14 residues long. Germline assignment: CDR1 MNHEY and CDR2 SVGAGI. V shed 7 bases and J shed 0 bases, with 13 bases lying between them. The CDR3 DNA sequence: TGTGCCAGCACGAGGAACGGTGCCTCCTACGAGCAGTACTTC. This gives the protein CASTRNGASYEQYF.

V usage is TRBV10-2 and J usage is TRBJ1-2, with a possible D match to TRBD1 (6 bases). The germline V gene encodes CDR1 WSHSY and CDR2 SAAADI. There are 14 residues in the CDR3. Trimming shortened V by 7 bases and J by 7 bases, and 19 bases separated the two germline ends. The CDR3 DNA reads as TGCGCCAGCACCCCGCAGGGGCCCTCCGTTGGCTACACCTTC. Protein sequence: CASTPQGPSVGYTF.

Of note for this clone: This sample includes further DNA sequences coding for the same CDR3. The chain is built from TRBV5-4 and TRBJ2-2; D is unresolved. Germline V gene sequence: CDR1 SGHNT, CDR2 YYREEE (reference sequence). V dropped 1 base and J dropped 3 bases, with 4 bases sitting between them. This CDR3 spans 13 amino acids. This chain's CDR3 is CASSLTDTGELFF. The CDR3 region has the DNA TGTGCCAGCAGCTTGACAGACACCGGGGAGCTGTTTTTT. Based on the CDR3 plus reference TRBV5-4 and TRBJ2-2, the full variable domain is ETGVTQSPTHLIKTRGQQVTLRCSSQSGHNTVSWYQQALGQGPQFIFQYYREEENGRGNFPPRFSGLQFPNYSSELNVNALELDDSALYLCASSLTDTGELFFGEGSRLTVL.

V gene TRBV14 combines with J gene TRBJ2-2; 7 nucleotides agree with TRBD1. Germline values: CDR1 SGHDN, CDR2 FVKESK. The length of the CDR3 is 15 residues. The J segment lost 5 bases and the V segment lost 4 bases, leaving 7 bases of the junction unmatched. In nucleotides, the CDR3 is TGTGCCAGCAGCCGATGGACAGGAATGACCGGGGAGCTGTTTTTT. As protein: CASSRWTGMTGELFF.

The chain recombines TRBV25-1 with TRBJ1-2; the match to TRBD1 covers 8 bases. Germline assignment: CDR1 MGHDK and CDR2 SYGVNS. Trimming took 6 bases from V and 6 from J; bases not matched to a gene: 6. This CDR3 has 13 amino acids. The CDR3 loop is CASRDRAANGYTF. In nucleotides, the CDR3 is TGTGCCAGCAGGGACAGGGCTGCGAATGGCTACACCTTC.

The CDR3 reads CASSPTASYEQYF. As DNA, the CDR3 is TGTGCCAGCAGCCCGACAGCCTCCTACGAGCAGTACTTC. The V call is TRBV11-2, the J call TRBJ2-7, with D possibly TRBD1 on 5 matching bases. Germline V gene lookup returns CDR1 SGHAT and CDR2 FQNNGV. V dropped 5 bases and J dropped 0 bases, with 8 bases sitting between them. CDR3 length equals 13 residues.

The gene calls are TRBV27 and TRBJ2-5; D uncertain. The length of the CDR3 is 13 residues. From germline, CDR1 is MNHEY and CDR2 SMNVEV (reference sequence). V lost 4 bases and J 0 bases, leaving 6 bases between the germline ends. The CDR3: CASSSLYQETQYF. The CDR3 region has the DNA TGTGCCAGCAGTTCCCTGTACCAAGAGACCCAGTACTTC.

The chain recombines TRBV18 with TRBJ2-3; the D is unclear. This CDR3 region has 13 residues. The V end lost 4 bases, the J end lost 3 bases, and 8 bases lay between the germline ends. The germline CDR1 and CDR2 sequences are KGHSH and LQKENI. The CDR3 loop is CASSLQMTDTQYF. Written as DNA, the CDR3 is TGTGCCAGCTCACTACAGATGACAGATACGCAGTATTTT.

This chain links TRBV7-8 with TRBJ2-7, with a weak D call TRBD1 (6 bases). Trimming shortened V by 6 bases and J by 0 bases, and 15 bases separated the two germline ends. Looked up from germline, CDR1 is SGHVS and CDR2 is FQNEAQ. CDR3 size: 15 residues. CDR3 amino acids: CASSPRGTSSYEQYF. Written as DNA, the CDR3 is TGTGCCAGCAGTCCGAGGGGGACGTCCTCCTACGAGCAGTACTTC.